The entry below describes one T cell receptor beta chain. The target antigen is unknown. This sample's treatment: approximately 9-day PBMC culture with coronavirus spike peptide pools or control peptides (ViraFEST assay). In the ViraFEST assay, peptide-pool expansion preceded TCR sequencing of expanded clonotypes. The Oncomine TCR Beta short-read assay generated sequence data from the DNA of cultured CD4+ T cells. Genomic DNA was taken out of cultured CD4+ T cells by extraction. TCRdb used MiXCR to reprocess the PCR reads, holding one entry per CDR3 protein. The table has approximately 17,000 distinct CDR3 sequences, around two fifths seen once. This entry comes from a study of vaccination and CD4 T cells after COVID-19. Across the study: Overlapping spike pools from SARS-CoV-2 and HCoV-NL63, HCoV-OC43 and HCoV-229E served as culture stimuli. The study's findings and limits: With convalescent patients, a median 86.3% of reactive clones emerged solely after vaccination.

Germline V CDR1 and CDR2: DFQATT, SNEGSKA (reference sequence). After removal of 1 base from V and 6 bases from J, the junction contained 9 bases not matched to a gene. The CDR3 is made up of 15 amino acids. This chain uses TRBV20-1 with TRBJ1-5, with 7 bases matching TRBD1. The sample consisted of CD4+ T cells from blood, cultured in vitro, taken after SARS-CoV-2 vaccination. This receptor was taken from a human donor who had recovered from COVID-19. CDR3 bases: TGCAGTGCTAGAGGGAACAGGGGAGTTGGTCAGCCCCAGCATTTT. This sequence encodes CSARGNRGVGQPQHF.